This TCR beta chain came from a study of cytomegalovirus exposure and HLA in healthy donors. Regarding the study as a whole: Later, TCR association rates were found to vary by HLA locus, highest for DRB1 and lowest for HLA-C. Within an earlier analysis, most TCR beta V segments proved productive either about 87% or about 30% of the time.

With respect to this clone: Its antigen is currently unknown.

The CDR3 loop spans 14 amino acids. Germline V gives CDR1 MNHEY, CDR2 SVGAGI. V was clipped by 6 bases and J by 5 bases, with 17 bases between them. The PCR employed 60 Vbeta primers together with 13 Jbeta primers. The method was immunoSEQ multiplex PCR; TCRdb's version includes in-frame clones alone and lacks a portion of them. The sample table includes 35,000 to 45,000 clones. V and J are TRBV6-5 and TRBJ2-7; tentative D call: TRBD2 (6 bases). Sequencing input: PBMCs. This TCR came from a man aged 35-49 years in good health and CMV-seropositive. This chain's CDR3 is CASSAGLIHDEQYF. CDR3 DNA: TGTGCCAGCAGCGCGGGACTTATTCACGACGAGCAGTACTTC.